The 3 T cell receptor beta chains below come from one sample, sequenced in a study of T cell repertoires in cytomegalovirus infection. TCRdb reprocessed the reads via MiXCR and lists one record per CDR3 protein. Here the sample spans 250,000 to 300,000 distinct CDR3 sequences, 25% being singletons. The sequencing sample was made of PBMCs. Source of these receptors: a human donor in good health (CMV status not recorded). Some clones in this sample may be carry-over from other donors' samples.

This clonotype has a handful of counts. The rearrangement links TRBV12-3 or TRBV12-4 to TRBJ1-1; D remains unclear. This CDR3 is 14 amino acids long. V lost 5 bases to trimming and J lost 4 bases, with 14 bases between them. The CDR3 nucleotides are TGTGCCAGCAGTCAAGATTATATGGGCACTGAAGCTTTCTTT. It translates to CASSQDYMGTEAFF.

This clonotype was detected only a few times. V gene TRBV19 combines with J gene TRBJ1-4; D possibly corresponds to TRBD1 (5 bases). CDR1 and CDR2 from the germline V gene are LNHDA and SQIVND (reference sequence). Trimming pared 1 base from V and 10 bases from J, leaving 16 bases between. This CDR3 is 15 amino acids long. This CDR3 reads CASSIGSREGPKLFF. Here the CDR3 DNA reads TGTGCCAGTAGTATAGGATCCAGGGAAGGGCCAAAACTGTTTTTT.

This clonotype appeared a few times. This chain uses TRBV7-6 with TRBJ2-1, with 12 bases fitting TRBD2. After removal of 7 bases from V and 7 bases from J, the junction contained 5 bases not matched to a gene. CDR1 is SGHVS and CDR2 is FNYEAQ in the germline V gene. The CDR3 runs to 14 residues. CDR3 region: CASTGTSGRNEQFF. CDR3 nucleotide sequence: TGTGCCAGCACCGGGACTAGCGGGCGGAATGAGCAGTTCTTC.